A single sample gave rise to the 17 T cell receptor beta chains below, sequenced in a study of T cell responses to AZD1222 COVID-19 vaccine. TCRdb keeps only in-frame clones here, not all; method: immunoSEQ multiplex PCR. Among fewer than 100,000 clones listed, 75% to 90% were seen once. The starting material was peripheral blood, obtained 28 days after the second AZD1222 dose. The receptors were gathered from an adult who received the AZD1222 COVID-19 vaccine.

This rearrangement joins TRBV3-1 (or the pseudogene TRBV3-2) to TRBJ1-1; TRBD1 might be the D (5 bases). V was clipped by 3 bases and J by 6 bases, with 14 bases between them. CDR1 and CDR2 (germline): LGHDT, YNNKEL (reference sequence). The CDR3 has 14 residues. The DNA for the CDR3 is TGTGCCAGCAGCCAGCAGGGCATAATGGCTGAAGCTTTCTTT. It specifies CASSQQGIMAEAFF.

The chain uses TRBV7-9 and TRBJ2-2, with D unclear. This CDR3 comprises 11 residues. Per germline, CDR1 SEHNR and CDR2 FQNEAQ (reference sequence). Deletions cut 10 bases from V and 4 bases from J, with 7 bases between. CDR3 sequence reads: CAMPGTGELFF. In DNA form, the CDR3 reads TGTGCCATGCCGGGCACCGGGGAGCTGTTTTTT.

The chain links TRBV3-1 (or the pseudogene TRBV3-2) to TRBJ2-1; 13 nucleotides match TRBD2. J gave up 2 bases and V 2 bases, and 0 bases lay outside the gene matches. Germline V lookup: CDR1 LGHDT, CDR2 YNNKEL (reference sequence). The CDR3 runs 16 residues. This chain's CDR3 is CASSQTSGGAYNEQFF. The CDR3 coding sequence is TGTGCCAGCAGCCAAACTAGCGGGGGGGCCTACAATGAGCAGTTCTTC.

The chain is built from TRBV9 and TRBJ2-2; D gene ambiguous. Germline V gene sequence: CDR1 SGDLS, CDR2 YYNGEE. Deletions cut 0 bases from V and 4 bases from J, with 7 bases between. This CDR3 comprises 14 residues. CDR3 sequence (DNA): TGTGCCAGCAGCGTAGTAGGCGGCACCGGGGAGCTGTTTTTT. Encoded protein: CASSVVGGTGELFF. Full variable domain (remainder filled in from reference TRBV9 and TRBJ2-2): DSGVTQTPKHLITATGQRVTLRCSPRSGDLSVYWYQQSLDQGLQFLIQYYNGEERAKGNILERFSAQQFPDLHSELNLSSLELGDSALYFCASSVVGGTGELFFGEGSRLTVL.

This chain connects TRBV5-4 to TRBJ2-2, with D maybe TRBD2 (6 bases). Germline-derived CDR1 and CDR2 are SGHNT and YYREEE (reference sequence). V lost 1 base and J lost 5, with 18 bases in between. This CDR3 region has 17 residues. This CDR3 reads CASSLRLTGGLTGELFF. CDR3 bases: TGTGCCAGCAGCTTGAGGTTGACGGGCGGACTAACCGGGGAGCTGTTTTTT.

The chain is built from TRBV12-5 and TRBJ2-3, with 7 bases identical to TRBD2. Germline-derived CDR1 and CDR2 are LGHNT and FRNRAP. The CDR3 totals 15 residues. J was trimmed by 5 bases and V by 6 bases; bases with no gene match: 11. This chain's CDR3 is CASGTTSAVKDTQYF. CDR3 DNA: TGTGCTAGTGGCACCACTAGCGCGGTTAAAGATACGCAGTATTTT. The variable domain in full, completed from reference TRBV12-5 and TRBJ2-3, reads DARVTQTPRHKVTEMGQEVTMRCQPILGHNTVFWYRQTMMQGLELLAYFRNRAPLDDSGMPKDRFSAEMPDATLATLKIQPSEPRDSAVYFCASGTTSAVKDTQYFGPGTRLTVL.

This chain uses TRBV6-6 with TRBJ2-7; TRBD1 might be the D (6 bases). The CDR3 is made up of 14 amino acids. Trimming stripped 2 bases from V and 3 bases from J, with 11 bases between. Germline V gene sequence: CDR1 MNHNY, CDR2 SVGAGI (reference sequence). CDR3 protein: CASSYADRYYEQYF. The DNA for the CDR3 is TGTGCCAGCAGTTACGCCGACAGGTACTACGAGCAGTACTTC.

The chain employs TRBV30 and TRBJ1-1; D is undetermined. Trimming removed 2 bases at V and 7 bases at J, with 20 bases between. Germline lookup yields CDR1 GTSNPN and CDR2 SVGIG (reference sequence). This CDR3 is 15 amino acids long. The CDR3 bases are TGTGCCTGGAGTCTAGTTTGGCCCTTCGCGAATGAAGCTTTCTTT. Translated: CAWSLVWPFANEAFF.

The chain combines TRBV5-1 with TRBJ2-2; no firm D call. V lost 0 bases and J 4 bases, leaving 7 bases between the germline ends. Germline V gene lookup returns CDR1 SGHRS and CDR2 YFSETQ. The CDR3 runs to 14 residues. In DNA, the CDR3 is TGCGCCAGCAGCTTGGTGGGTGCCACCGGGGAGCTGTTTTTT. It translates to CASSLVGATGELFF.

The chain joins TRBV6-6 to TRBJ1-1, with TRBD1 matching over 8 bases. Trimming cost V 2 bases and J 7 bases; bases outside gene matches: 12. The CDR3 is made up of 16 amino acids. The germline CDR1 and CDR2 sequences are MNHNY and SVGAGI (reference sequence). CDR3 in amino acids: CASSYTERTGKDEAFF. CDR3 DNA sequence: TGTGCCAGCAGTTACACCGAAAGGACAGGGAAAGATGAAGCTTTCTTT.

This clone has a single count. The chain has TRBV2 and TRBJ2-2, with D possibly being TRBD1 (5 bases). Germline CDR1 SNHLY, CDR2 FYNNEI. V was cut by 7 bases and J by 8 bases, with 17 bases left in between. The length of the CDR3 is 14 residues. CDR3 loop: CASKGAKGKGELFF. In nucleotides, the CDR3 is TGTGCCAGCAAGGGTGCGAAGGGGAAAGGGGAGCTGTTTTTT.

V gene TRBV3-1 (or the pseudogene TRBV3-2) combines with J gene TRBJ1-3; TRBD1 might be the D (6 bases). The ends were cut back, 0 bases at V and 0 bases at J, with 12 bases in the middle. CDR1 LGHDT and CDR2 YNNKEL come from the germline V gene (reference sequence). The CDR3 loop spans 17 amino acids. CDR3 region: CASSQDLQDSSGNTIYF. The DNA of the CDR3 is TGTGCCAGCAGCCAAGATCTTCAGGACAGCTCTGGAAACACCATATATTTT.

The J gene is TRBJ2-2, the V gene TRBV7-2; a possible D gene is TRBD1 (6 bases). This CDR3 has 15 amino acids. Between the trimmed V and J ends, which lost 5 bases and 3 bases, there was a span of 13 bases. Germline V gene sequence: CDR1 SGHTA, CDR2 FQGNSA. This CDR3 reads CASSMTGPHTGELFF. As DNA, the CDR3 is TGTGCCAGCAGCATGACAGGACCCCACACCGGGGAGCTGTTTTTT. Together with reference TRBV7-2 and TRBJ2-2, the CDR3 gives the full variable domain: GAGVSQSPSNKVTEKGKDVELRCDPISGHTALYWYRQSLGQGLEFLIYFQGNSAPDKSGLPSDRFSAERTGGSVSTLTIQRTQQEDSAVYLCASSMTGPHTGELFFGEGSRLTVL.

Here the CDR3 reads CASSLGRTGTGGSGELFF. The CDR3 nucleotides are TGTGCCAGCAGCTTAGGACGTACCGGGACAGGGGGCTCCGGGGAGCTGTTTTTT. The chain recombines TRBV7-8 with TRBJ2-2; 12 bases are shared with TRBD1. The CDR3 has 18 amino acids. Germline CDR1 reads SGHVS; CDR2 reads FQNEAQ. Germline trimming cut 1 base from V and 6 bases from J; bases unmatched to any gene: 9.

The chain's CDR3 is CASSPQGSWNTEAFF. The DNA for the CDR3 is TGTGCCAGCAGCCCTCAGGGTTCCTGGAACACTGAAGCTTTCTTT. The genes are TRBV5-6 and TRBJ1-1, with D tentatively TRBD1 (5 bases). The V gene's germline CDR1 is SGHDT and CDR2 YYEEEE. Trimming left V 4 bases short and J 1 base short, with 14 bases between. This CDR3 has 15 residues.

This clone has just a few counts. This chain connects TRBV27 to TRBJ1-1; D not certain. V was cut by 10 bases and J by 1 base, with 13 bases left in between. The germline V gene encodes CDR1 MNHEY and CDR2 SMNVEV (reference sequence). CDR3 length equals 13 residues. CDR3 bases: TGTGCCACGTGGGTGCCCGGGAACACTGAAGCTTTCTTT. It specifies CATWVPGNTEAFF.

The chain couples TRBV9 to TRBJ2-2, with a possible D match to TRBD2 (6 bases). The ends were cut back, 3 bases at V and 5 bases at J, with 29 bases in the middle. The germline CDR1 and CDR2 sequences are SGDLS and YYNGEE. CDR3 length equals 20 residues. The CDR3 DNA sequence: TGTGCCAGCAGCGCGTACCCTGCCCCGGGACGGGGAGGTTTTACCGGGGAGCTGTTTTTT. Its protein is CASSAYPAPGRGGFTGELFF. Using reference TRBV9 and TRBJ2-2 for the parts outside the CDR3, the full variable domain is DSGVTQTPKHLITATGQRVTLRCSPRSGDLSVYWYQQSLDQGLQFLIQYYNGEERAKGNILERFSAQQFPDLHSELNLSSLELGDSALYFCASSAYPAPGRGGFTGELFFGEGSRLTVL.